Listed below are T cell receptor beta chains from one sample, sequenced in a study of CD8+CD57+ T cells in acquired aplastic anemia. MiXCR, applied by TCRdb to the reads, yields one record per CDR3 protein. Of some 150,000 distinct CDR3 sequences in the sample, around half are singletons; the top ten hold more than 0.85%. Source material: sorted CD4+, CD8+, or CD8+CD57+ T cells (not recorded which) from PBMCs. These receptors originate from a human donor with aplastic anemia. Both conserved end residues are part of each CDR3. A D gene is named only where the DNA matches it firmly. The size of a clone is reported for some rows only, either as once, few or many, or as a class for expanded clones.

abundance	v_gene	j_gene	d_gene	CDR3aa	CDR3nt
-	TRBV7-2	TRBJ2-7	-	CASSLFIQGPLEQYF	TGTGCCAGCAGCTTATTCATACAGGGACCGCTCGAGCAGTACTTC
-	TRBV6-5	TRBJ2-2	-	CASSSPRDSNTGELFF	TGTGCCAGCAGTTCCCCCCGGGATTCTAACACCGGGGAGCTGTTTTTT
-	TRBV4-1	TRBJ2-3	-	CASSQSADTQYF	TGCGCCAGCAGCCAATCGGCGGATACGCAGTATTTT
many	TRBV6-1	TRBJ1-6	-	CASNLDSSYNSPLHF	TGTGCCAGCAACTTGGACAGCTCCTATAATTCACCCCTCCACTTT
few	TRBV7-8	TRBJ2-2	TRBD2	CASSLDLAGAGELFF	TGTGCCAGCAGCTTAGACCTAGCGGGAGCCGGGGAGCTGTTTTTT
few	TRBV29-1	TRBJ2-7	TRBD1	CSVAGGFTYEQYF	TGCAGCGTTGCAGGGGGCTTCACCTACGAGCAGTACTTC
few	TRBV7-6	TRBJ1-1	-	CASSLRMNTEAFF	TGTGCCAGCAGCTTAAGGATGAACACTGAAGCTTTCTTT
-	TRBV10-3	TRBJ2-5	TRBD1	CATTGTERQETQYF	TGTGCCACCACCGGGACAGAGCGACAAGAGACCCAGTACTTC
many	TRBV2	TRBJ1-1	-	CASSASSNTEAFF	TGTGCCAGCAGTGCTAGCTCGAACACTGAAGCTTTCTTT
many	TRBV12-3/TRBV12-4	TRBJ2-7	-	CASSLVDGVSYEQYF	TGTGCCAGCAGTTTAGTGGATGGGGTCTCCTACGAGCAGTACTTC
few	TRBV7-2	TRBJ1-1	TRBD1	CASSRTGDTEAFF	TGTGCCAGCAGCCGGACAGGCGATACTGAAGCTTTCTTT
many	TRBV2	TRBJ2-3	-	CATTRGLSTDTQYF	TGTGCCACCACGAGAGGGCTGAGCACAGATACGCAGTATTTT
-	TRBV10-3	TRBJ2-5	TRBD1	CAISSTGGQETQYF	TGTGCCATCAGCTCGACAGGGGGGCAAGAGACCCAGTACTTC
-	TRBV11-2	TRBJ2-7	-	CASSSPSAGQQTYEQYF	TGTGCCAGCAGCTCACCTTCCGCGGGACAGCAAACCTACGAGCAGTACTTC
-	TRBV5-6	TRBJ2-7	-	CASSLRREQYF	TGTGCCAGCAGCTTGCGGAGGGAGCAGTACTTC
many	TRBV18	TRBJ1-3	-	CASSPELGAGNTIYF	TGTGCCAGCTCACCCGAATTGGGGGCTGGAAACACCATATATTTT
-	TRBV7-3	TRBJ1-1	-	CASSLPPLKGKAFF	TGTGCCAGCAGTTTACCCCCCTTGAAGGGTAAAGCTTTCTTT
-	TRBV7-2	TRBJ2-7	-	CASSLALVYEQYF	TGTGCCAGCAGCTTAGCTCTCGTCTACGAGCAGTACTTC
many	TRBV29-1	TRBJ2-3	-	CSFSLGAPDTQYF	TGCAGCTTCAGCCTGGGGGCCCCAGATACGCAGTATTTT
-	TRBV15	TRBJ2-5	TRBD2	CATPPGREAETQYF	TGTGCCACCCCACCGGGGCGGGAGGCGGAGACCCAGTACTTC
-	TRBV7-8	TRBJ1-5	-	CASSLVGLGQPQHF	TGTGCCAGCAGCTTAGTAGGCCTGGGTCAGCCCCAGCATTTT
few	TRBV29-1	TRBJ1-2	-	CSVNPGPPNYGYTF	TGCAGCGTGAACCCCGGGCCGCCTAACTATGGCTACACCTTC
-	TRBV7-9	TRBJ1-1	-	CASVDNEAFF	TGTGCCAGCGTCGACAATGAAGCTTTCTTT
many	TRBV12-3/TRBV12-4	TRBJ2-7	TRBD1	CASSDDRAYEQYF	TGTGCCAGCAGTGACGACAGGGCCTACGAGCAGTACTTC
once	TRBV4-1	TRBJ2-7	TRBD2	CAGSQEVLAEAYEQYF	TGCGCCGGCAGCCAAGAGGTCCTAGCGGAAGCATACGAGCAGTACTTC
-	TRBV9	TRBJ2-5	-	CASSVGTLPQETQYF	TGTGCCAGCAGCGTAGGGACACTCCCCCAAGAGACCCAGTACTTC
many	TRBV2	TRBJ1-4	-	CASTPRPLGGIGEKLFF	TGTGCCAGCACACCCCGTCCCCTCGGGGGCATTGGTGAAAAACTGTTTTTT
many	TRBV19	TRBJ1-3	-	CASNPGPGNTIYF	TGTGCCAGTAACCCCGGCCCGGGAAACACCATATATTTT
-	TRBV24-1	TRBJ2-1	-	CATSDSGVYNEQFF	TGTGCCACCAGTGATTCGGGGGTATACAATGAGCAGTTCTTC